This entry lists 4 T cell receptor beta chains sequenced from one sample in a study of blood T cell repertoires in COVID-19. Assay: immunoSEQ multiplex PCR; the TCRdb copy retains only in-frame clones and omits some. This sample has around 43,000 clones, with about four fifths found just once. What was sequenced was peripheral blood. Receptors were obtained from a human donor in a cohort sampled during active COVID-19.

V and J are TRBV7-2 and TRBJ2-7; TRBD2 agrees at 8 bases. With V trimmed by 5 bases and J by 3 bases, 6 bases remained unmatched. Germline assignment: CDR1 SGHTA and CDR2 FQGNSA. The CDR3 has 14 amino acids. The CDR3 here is CASSASGRGYEQYF. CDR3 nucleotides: TGTGCCAGCAGCGCCAGCGGGAGAGGCTACGAGCAGTACTTC.

The DNA for the CDR3 is TGTGCCAGCTCGGCGACGGCGGGAGGGTTTACAGATACGCAGTATTTT. It translates to CASSATAGGFTDTQYF. The chain links TRBV18 to TRBJ2-3; the match to TRBD2 covers 9 bases. The length of the CDR3 is 16 residues. Looked up from germline, CDR1 is KGHSH and CDR2 is LQKENI. The trim removed 6 bases at V and 3 bases at J, leaving 10 bases unmatched.

The CDR3 protein is CASSLAGPYNEQFF. The CDR3 nucleotides read TGTGCCAGCAGCTTAGCGGGGCCCTACAATGAGCAGTTCTTC. The chain employs TRBV7-2 and TRBJ2-1; maybe TRBD1 (5 bases). The CDR3 has 14 residues. V dropped 0 bases and J dropped 2 bases, with 5 bases sitting between them. CDR1 and CDR2 from the germline V gene are SGHTA and FQGNSA.

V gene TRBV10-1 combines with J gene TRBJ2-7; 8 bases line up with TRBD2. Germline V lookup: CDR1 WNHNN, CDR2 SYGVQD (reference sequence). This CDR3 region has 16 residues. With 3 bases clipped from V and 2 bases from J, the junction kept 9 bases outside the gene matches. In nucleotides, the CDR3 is TGCGCCAGCAGTGACGGTGACGGGAGGGGCCCCTACGAGCAGTACTTC. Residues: CASSDGDGRGPYEQYF.